These T cell receptor beta chains were read from a single sample in a study of long-term antiretroviral therapy in people with HIV. Assay: immunoSEQ multiplex PCR; the TCRdb copy retains only in-frame clones and omits some. The table records 35,000 to 45,000 clones, approximately 85% of them present only once. The sequenced sample was unsorted PBMCs, obtained 0.3 years after starting antiretroviral therapy. These receptors all come from a man younger than 30 with HIV. Each CDR3 is given with its conserved first and last residue. A D gene is named only where the DNA matches it firmly. Where a row states a size, it is once, few, many or the class of an expanded clone; other rows omit it.

v_call: TRBV6-1; j_call: TRBJ2-3; clone_size: .; d_call: .; cdr3_aa: CASRDPPDTQYF; cdr3_nt: TGTGCCAGCAGAGACCCGCCAGATACGCAGTATTTT
v_call: TRBV18; j_call: TRBJ1-1; clone_size: .; d_call: TRBD1; cdr3_aa: CASSPREGTGHMNTEAFF; cdr3_nt: TGTGCCAGCTCTCCCCGAGAAGGGACAGGTCATATGAACACTGAAGCTTTCTTT
v_call: TRBV5-4; j_call: TRBJ2-7; clone_size: .; d_call: TRBD2; cdr3_aa: CASSDPLGTSGSYEQYF; cdr3_nt: TGTGCCAGCAGCGATCCGCTTGGGACTAGCGGTTCCTACGAGCAGTACTTC
v_call: TRBV4-3; j_call: TRBJ2-7; clone_size: .; d_call: .; cdr3_aa: CASSQGGSYEQYF; cdr3_nt: TGCGCCAGCAGCCAAGGTGGGTCCTACGAGCAGTACTTC
v_call: TRBV28; j_call: TRBJ1-2; clone_size: .; d_call: TRBD1; cdr3_aa: CASMTGNYGYTF; cdr3_nt: TGTGCCAGCATGACAGGGAACTATGGCTACACCTTC
v_call: TRBV14; j_call: TRBJ2-7; clone_size: .; d_call: .; cdr3_aa: CASSQRTRGSYEQYF; cdr3_nt: TGTGCCAGCAGCCAACGCACCAGGGGATCCTACGAGCAGTACTTC
v_call: TRBV15; j_call: TRBJ2-7; clone_size: once; d_call: .; cdr3_aa: CATSGRDLAAYEQYF; cdr3_nt: TGTGCCACCAGCGGCCGGGACTTAGCTGCCTACGAGCAGTACTTC
v_call: TRBV5-8; j_call: TRBJ1-5; clone_size: .; d_call: .; cdr3_aa: CASSLGRYSNQPQHF; cdr3_nt: TGTGCCAGCAGCTTGGGCAGGTATAGCAATCAGCCCCAGCATTTT
v_call: TRBV7-3; j_call: TRBJ1-4; clone_size: .; d_call: .; cdr3_aa: CASSYGGSKNEKLFF; cdr3_nt: TGTGCCAGCAGCTACGGCGGAAGTAAGAATGAAAAACTGTTTTTT
v_call: TRBV7-9; j_call: TRBJ2-1; clone_size: .; d_call: TRBD2; cdr3_aa: CASSTSGSGRTFF; cdr3_nt: TGTGCCAGCAGCACCAGTGGGAGCGGGAGAACGTTCTTC
v_call: TRBV4-1; j_call: TRBJ1-2; clone_size: .; d_call: TRBD1; cdr3_aa: CASSQTGTGGYGYTF; cdr3_nt: TGCGCCAGCAGCCAAACCGGGACAGGGGGTTATGGCTACACCTTC
v_call: TRBV6-6; j_call: TRBJ1-1; clone_size: .; d_call: TRBD1; cdr3_aa: CASRVDRGNTEAFF; cdr3_nt: TGTGCCAGCAGGGTCGACAGGGGGAACACTGAAGCTTTCTTT
v_call: TRBV7-8; j_call: TRBJ2-7; clone_size: once; d_call: TRBD2; cdr3_aa: CASSSLRGTSGRGTSYEQYF; cdr3_nt: TGTGCCAGCAGCTCCCTTAGGGGGACTAGCGGGAGAGGTACGTCCTACGAGCAGTACTTC
v_call: TRBV7-9; j_call: TRBJ2-5; clone_size: .; d_call: .; cdr3_aa: CASSRYQETQYF; cdr3_nt: TGTGCCAGCAGCCGCTACCAAGAGACCCAGTACTTC
v_call: TRBV7-9; j_call: TRBJ1-1; clone_size: .; d_call: TRBD1; cdr3_aa: CASSWGQGRIEAFF; cdr3_nt: TGTGCCAGCAGCTGGGGACAGGGGCGGATTGAAGCTTTCTTT
v_call: TRBV28; j_call: TRBJ2-7; clone_size: .; d_call: TRBD2; cdr3_aa: CASGSSGNYEQYF; cdr3_nt: TGTGCCAGCGGCTCTAGCGGGAACTACGAGCAGTACTTC
v_call: TRBV7-8; j_call: TRBJ2-5; clone_size: .; d_call: .; cdr3_aa: CASSLTRGTETQYF; cdr3_nt: TGTGCCAGCAGCTTAACGAGGGGGACGGAGACCCAGTACTTC
v_call: TRBV4-3; j_call: TRBJ2-3; clone_size: .; d_call: .; cdr3_aa: CASSQDRDFPRGTDTQYF; cdr3_nt: TGCGCCAGCAGCCAAGATAGGGACTTTCCGCGGGGCACAGATACGCAGTATTTT
v_call: TRBV27; j_call: TRBJ1-1; clone_size: .; d_call: .; cdr3_aa: CASSHFDRAEAFF; cdr3_nt: TGTGCCAGCAGCCACTTCGACAGAGCCGAAGCTTTCTTT
v_call: TRBV29-1; j_call: TRBJ1-2; clone_size: .; d_call: .; cdr3_aa: CSAGQTYGYTF; cdr3_nt: TGCAGCGCTGGACAGACTTATGGCTACACCTTC
v_call: TRBV27; j_call: TRBJ1-4; clone_size: .; d_call: TRBD1; cdr3_aa: CASSSPGQGNEKLFF; cdr3_nt: TGTGCCAGCAGTTCCCCGGGACAGGGGAATGAAAAACTGTTTTTT
v_call: TRBV7-9; j_call: TRBJ1-4; clone_size: .; d_call: .; cdr3_aa: CASSLGGGGNEKLFF; cdr3_nt: TGTGCCAGCAGCTTAGGAGGCGGGGGGAATGAAAAACTGTTTTTT
v_call: TRBV6-5; j_call: TRBJ2-7; clone_size: .; d_call: TRBD2; cdr3_aa: CASSRGGGVYEQYF; cdr3_nt: TGTGCCAGCAGTCGCGGGGGGGGCGTTTACGAGCAGTACTTC
v_call: TRBV27; j_call: TRBJ2-3; clone_size: .; d_call: TRBD1; cdr3_aa: CASSFLGTGLADTQYF; cdr3_nt: TGTGCCAGCAGTTTCCTAGGGACAGGGCTGGCAGATACGCAGTATTTT
v_call: TRBV5-4; j_call: TRBJ2-7; clone_size: .; d_call: TRBD1; cdr3_aa: CASSFGTASYEQYF; cdr3_nt: TGTGCCAGCAGCTTCGGGACAGCCTCCTACGAGCAGTACTTC
v_call: TRBV2; j_call: TRBJ2-1; clone_size: once; d_call: .; cdr3_aa: CASSQSAEAYNEQFF; cdr3_nt: TGTGCCAGCAGCCAGAGCGCGGAAGCCTACAATGAGCAGTTCTTC
v_call: TRBV9; j_call: TRBJ2-3; clone_size: .; d_call: .; cdr3_aa: CASSVGTDTQYF; cdr3_nt: TGTGCCAGCAGCGTCGGCACAGATACGCAGTATTTT
v_call: TRBV5-4; j_call: TRBJ1-3; clone_size: .; d_call: TRBD1; cdr3_aa: CASSQLEGTAISGNTIYF; cdr3_nt: TGTGCCAGCAGCCAGTTGGAAGGGACAGCAATCTCTGGAAACACCATATATTTT
v_call: TRBV6-1; j_call: TRBJ2-7; clone_size: .; d_call: TRBD1; cdr3_aa: CASSEGTGGVYEQYF; cdr3_nt: TGTGCCAGCAGTGAAGGGACAGGGGGCGTCTACGAGCAGTACTTC
v_call: TRBV7-2; j_call: TRBJ2-5; clone_size: .; d_call: TRBD2; cdr3_aa: CASSFGLAYAETQYF; cdr3_nt: TGTGCCAGCAGCTTTGGACTAGCGTATGCAGAGACCCAGTACTTC
v_call: TRBV29-1; j_call: TRBJ2-7; clone_size: .; d_call: .; cdr3_aa: CSARPPSNSYEQYF; cdr3_nt: TGCAGCGCTCGCCCCCCCAGTAACTCCTACGAGCAGTACTTC
v_call: TRBV11-1; j_call: TRBJ2-7; clone_size: .; d_call: .; cdr3_aa: CASSNDRYAYEQYF; cdr3_nt: TGTGCCAGCAGTAATGACAGGTACGCCTACGAGCAGTACTTC
v_call: TRBV6-5; j_call: TRBJ2-1; clone_size: .; d_call: .; cdr3_aa: CASSYAGWNEQFF; cdr3_nt: TGTGCCAGCAGTTACGCGGGATGGAATGAGCAGTTCTTC
v_call: TRBV6-5; j_call: TRBJ2-5; clone_size: .; d_call: .; cdr3_aa: CASSPDRFQETQYF; cdr3_nt: TGTGCCAGCAGTCCTGACAGATTCCAAGAGACCCAGTACTTC
v_call: TRBV30; j_call: TRBJ1-1; clone_size: .; d_call: .; cdr3_aa: CAWSARVNTEAFF; cdr3_nt: TGTGCCTGGAGTGCACGGGTGAACACTGAAGCTTTCTTT
v_call: TRBV9; j_call: TRBJ2-5; clone_size: .; d_call: .; cdr3_aa: CASSNGAGETQYF; cdr3_nt: TGTGCCAGCAGCAATGGTGCAGGAGAGACCCAGTACTTC
v_call: TRBV12-5; j_call: TRBJ1-1; clone_size: .; d_call: .; cdr3_aa: CASGLPAMRAEAFF; cdr3_nt: TGTGCTAGTGGTTTGCCGGCGATGAGGGCTGAAGCTTTCTTT
v_call: TRBV2; j_call: TRBJ2-1; clone_size: .; d_call: TRBD2; cdr3_aa: CASSESLAGVYNEQFF; cdr3_nt: TGTGCCAGCAGTGAATCCCTAGCGGGGGTGTACAATGAGCAGTTCTTC
v_call: TRBV7-2; j_call: TRBJ2-5; clone_size: .; d_call: TRBD2; cdr3_aa: CASSPWGLADQETQYF; cdr3_nt: TGTGCCAGCAGCCCGTGGGGACTAGCGGACCAAGAGACCCAGTACTTC
v_call: TRBV7-2; j_call: TRBJ2-2; clone_size: .; d_call: TRBD2; cdr3_aa: CASSLELAGTGELFF; cdr3_nt: TGTGCCAGCAGCTTAGAACTAGCGGGCACCGGGGAGCTGTTTTTT
v_call: TRBV28; j_call: TRBJ2-7; clone_size: once; d_call: TRBD1; cdr3_aa: CASSGTGMYEQYF; cdr3_nt: TGTGCCAGTTCCGGGACAGGGATGTACGAGCAGTACTTC
v_call: TRBV19; j_call: TRBJ2-7; clone_size: few; d_call: .; cdr3_aa: CASSSGGGQVQYF; cdr3_nt: TGTGCCAGTAGCTCAGGCGGTGGGCAAGTGCAGTACTTC
v_call: TRBV21-1; j_call: TRBJ1-2; clone_size: .; d_call: .; cdr3_aa: CASSNGGVYGYTF; cdr3_nt: TGTGCCAGCAGCAACGGAGGGGTCTATGGCTACACCTTC
v_call: TRBV19; j_call: TRBJ2-7; clone_size: .; d_call: .; cdr3_aa: CASSIIRPPYEQYF; cdr3_nt: TGTGCCAGTAGTATAATCAGGCCCCCCTACGAGCAGTACTTC
v_call: TRBV10-3; j_call: TRBJ1-5; clone_size: .; d_call: TRBD1; cdr3_aa: CAISDQTGTQPQHF; cdr3_nt: TGTGCCATCAGTGACCAGACAGGGACTCAGCCCCAGCATTTT
v_call: TRBV5-6; j_call: TRBJ2-2; clone_size: .; d_call: .; cdr3_aa: CASSPFGGELFF; cdr3_nt: TGTGCCAGCAGCCCCTTCGGGGGGGAGCTGTTTTTT
v_call: TRBV7-2; j_call: TRBJ1-2; clone_size: .; d_call: TRBD1; cdr3_aa: CASSPGQLWGYTF; cdr3_nt: TGTGCCAGCAGCCCGGGACAGTTGTGGGGCTACACCTTC
v_call: TRBV2; j_call: TRBJ2-7; clone_size: .; d_call: .; cdr3_aa: CASSEQARPSYEQYF; cdr3_nt: TGTGCCAGCAGTGAACAAGCCAGGCCCTCCTACGAGCAGTACTTC
v_call: TRBV5-1; j_call: TRBJ1-4; clone_size: .; d_call: .; cdr3_aa: CASSLVGEKLFF; cdr3_nt: TGCGCCAGCAGCTTGGTTGGGGAAAAACTGTTTTTT
v_call: TRBV11-2; j_call: TRBJ2-7; clone_size: .; d_call: .; cdr3_aa: CASSPRGGSYEQYF; cdr3_nt: TGTGCCAGCAGCCCGAGGGGCGGATCCTACGAGCAGTACTTC
v_call: TRBV7-9; j_call: TRBJ2-2; clone_size: once; d_call: .; cdr3_aa: CASSLTPNTGELFF; cdr3_nt: TGTGCCAGCAGCCTTACACCGAACACCGGGGAGCTGTTTTTT
v_call: TRBV5-4; j_call: TRBJ1-2; clone_size: .; d_call: .; cdr3_aa: CASSPAPLLGDGYTF; cdr3_nt: TGTGCCAGCAGCCCCGCCCCTCTCTTGGGAGATGGCTACACCTTC
v_call: TRBV6-6; j_call: TRBJ2-2; clone_size: .; d_call: .; cdr3_aa: CASSPAGATGELFF; cdr3_nt: TGTGCCAGCAGTCCAGCCGGTGCCACCGGGGAGCTGTTTTTT